The 21 T cell receptor beta chains presented below share a single source sample, sequenced in a study of T cells in women clearing cervical HPV infection. The assay was immunoSEQ multiplex PCR, and TCRdb's table has in-frame clones only and misses some. The listing records tens of thousands of clones. The sequenced sample consisted of blood buffy coat. The origin of the receptors is a woman between 18 and 70 years old with a cervical HPV16 infection that either progressed to CIN3+ or cleared (not recorded which).

To note about this clone: The CDR3 goes on 3 residues after the read ends, and that part is filled in from the germline J gene. The chain uses TRBV30 and TRBJ2-4; 11 nucleotides match TRBD1. The ends lost 1 base at V and 6 bases at J; junction bases unmatched: 5. Germline CDR1 is GTSNPN and CDR2 is SVGIG (reference sequence). This CDR3 is 15 amino acids long. The part of the CDR3 DNA that was read is TGTGCCTGGAGTGCCGGACAGGGGGCGTTAAACATT. Its translation: CAWSAGQGALNI. The whole CDR3 region reads CAWSAGQGALNIQYF.

Note on this clone: Read coverage stops 3 residues before the CDR3 terminus; the germline J gene supplies the remainder. The rearrangement links TRBV29-1 to TRBJ2-3; 7 bases match TRBD2. The germline CDR1 and CDR2 sequences are SQVTM and ANQGSEA. This CDR3 spans 15 amino acids. The ends lost 4 bases at V and 1 base at J; junction bases unmatched: 8. The CDR3: CSVVRSGVGTDTQYF. CDR3 bases read: TGCAGCGTTGTAAGGAGCGGGGTGGGCACAGATACG.

A note on this clone: Sequencing ends 3 residues short of the CDR3 end; the germline J gene provides the rest. The chain employs TRBV29-1 and TRBJ1-1; D unresolved. CDR3 length equals 10 residues. The V end was cut by 6 bases, the J end by 6 bases, with 8 bases between. The V gene's germline CDR1 is SQVTM and CDR2 ANQGSEA. The CDR3 DNA, read in part, is TGCAGCGTCGCGGAGGCTGAA. Its protein product is CSVAEAE. Given in full, the CDR3 is CSVAEAEAFF.

Details on this clone: The read terminates 3 residues ahead of where the CDR3 ends, so the germline J gene completes it. The chain recombines TRBV5-1 with TRBJ2-2; possible D gene TRBD2, 5 bases. This CDR3 region has 14 residues. The germline V gene has CDR1 SGHRS and CDR2 YFSETQ. The CDR3 protein is CASSLNGRAEKLFF. The sequenced part of the CDR3 DNA is TGCGCCAGCAGCTTAAATGGGCGGGCCGAAAAG.

Comments on this clone: The CDR3 end falls 3 residues outside the read, so it is completed with the germline J gene. J is TRBJ2-7 and V is TRBV10-3, with D perhaps matching TRBD1 (6 bases). V was cut by 7 bases and J by 5 bases, with 21 bases left in between. The CDR3 is made up of 15 amino acids. Germline lookup yields CDR1 ENHRY and CDR2 SYGVKD. The part of the CDR3 DNA that was read is TGTGCCATCATGGAACAGGGTGCTTTACCGGACGAG. Translating gives CAIMEQGALPDE. In full, the CDR3 reads CAIMEQGALPDEQYF.

Points on this clone: The read gets to within 3 residues of the CDR3 end, and the germline J gene fills in the rest. The gene calls are TRBV2 and TRBJ2-5, with D possibly TRBD2 on 5 matching bases. CDR3 length: 15 residues. V lost 4 bases, J lost 2 bases, and 14 bases lay in between. CDR1 is SNHLY and CDR2 is FYNNEI in the germline V gene. CDR3 region: CASSAGASGQETQYF. The CDR3 DNA, read in part, is TGTGCCAGCAGTGCTGGCGCTTCGGGGCAAGAGACC.

As to this clone: The CDR3 end falls 3 residues outside the read, so it is completed with the germline J gene. The V call is TRBV7-3, the J call TRBJ2-2, with 8 bases aligning to TRBD1. The CDR3 sequence is 15 residues long. CDR1 is SGHTA, CDR2 FQGTGA, per germline. The V and J ends lost 6 bases and 1 base, in that order; junction bases with no gene match: 4. The CDR3 reads CASRRDRMNTGELFF. The DNA read from the CDR3 is TGTGCCAGCAGGAGGGACAGGATGAACACCGGGGAG.

Concerning this clone: The read finishes 3 residues shy of the CDR3 end, and the germline J gene is used to complete it. The chain has TRBV7-3 and TRBJ1-4; no clear D. CDR1 and CDR2 from the germline V gene are SGHTA and FQGTGA. The CDR3 loop spans 14 amino acids. The CDR3 spells CASSLMGSGSPLFF. The sequenced part of the CDR3 DNA is TGTGCCAGCAGCTTAATGGGGTCGGGGTCACCA.

In the case of this clone: Read data end 3 residues before the CDR3 end; the end is taken from the germline J gene. The rearrangement uses TRBV6-2 or TRBV6-3 and TRBJ2-3; D is undetermined. Trimming cost V 2 bases and J 4 bases, with 13 bases left between them. Germline values: CDR1 MNHEY, CDR2 SVGEGT. The CDR3 covers 15 residues. CDR3 sequence reads: CASSYRASSADTQYF. The CDR3 bases that were read are TGTGCCAGCAGTTACCGTGCTAGTTCAGCAGATACG.

Concerning this clone: With the read ending 3 residues before the CDR3 end, the germline J gene is used to fill in that end. The rearrangement joins TRBV29-1 to TRBJ2-4, with a tentative D call TRBD1 (5 bases). Germline-derived CDR1 and CDR2 are SQVTM and ANQGSEA. This CDR3 has 14 residues. The CDR3 sequence: CSVHSQGPFWGQYF. The sequenced part of the CDR3 DNA is TGCAGCGTTCATTCCCAGGGTCCCTTTTGGGGT.

With respect to this clone: The missing CDR3 end, 3 residues past where the read stops, is filled in from the germline J gene. The chain combines TRBV6-2 or TRBV6-3 with TRBJ2-5; D is uncertain. The V gene lost 2 bases and the J gene lost 7 bases, with 14 bases spanning the gap. CDR3 size: 14 residues. Germline CDR1 MNHEY, CDR2 SVGEGT. This CDR3 reads CASSYETGLGTQYF. The sequenced CDR3 bases are TGTGCCAGCAGTTACGAGACTGGTTTAGGGACC.

Remarks on this clone: The read terminates 3 residues before the CDR3 end, so the remaining end is supplied by the germline J gene. J is TRBJ2-6 and V is TRBV19; D possibly corresponds to TRBD2 (5 bases). V was clipped by 3 bases and J by 2 bases, with 11 bases between them. The CDR3 runs 16 residues. Germline V gives CDR1 LNHDA, CDR2 SQIVND (reference sequence). CDR3 in amino acids: CASSMPGLAGANVLTF. The part of the CDR3 DNA that was read is TGTGCCAGTAGTATGCCCGGACTGGCTGGGGCCAACGTC.

Concerning this clone: The read terminates 3 residues before the CDR3 end, so the remaining end is supplied by the germline J gene. The J gene is TRBJ1-4, the V gene TRBV20-1, with 7 nucleotides matching TRBD1. V trimming: 7 bases; J trimming: 6 bases; junction bases outside the gene matches: 5. This CDR3 is 12 amino acids long. Germline-derived CDR1 and CDR2 are DFQATT and SNEGSKA (reference sequence). The CDR3 sequence is CSVRGAHEKLFF. CDR3 DNA, as far as it was read: TGCAGTGTCAGGGGGGCGCATGAAAAA.

Points on this clone: The read gets to within 3 residues of the CDR3 end, and the germline J gene fills in the rest. This sequence joins TRBV4-2 and TRBJ2-2; tentatively, D is TRBD2 (6 bases). Trimming removed 1 base from V and 6 bases from J, with 18 bases in between. The V gene's germline CDR1 is LGHNA and CDR2 YNFKEQ. CDR3 length: 17 residues. The CDR3 protein is CASSQGPASARSGELFF. CDR3 bases read: TGTGCCAGCAGCCAAGGGCCAGCTAGCGCGAGGTCCGGGGAG.

On this clone: Germline is not matched at one junction end, which may reflect a read error. With the read ending 3 residues before the CDR3 end, the germline J gene is used to fill in that end. The V call is TRBV7-2, the J call TRBJ2-5; the D gene is possibly TRBD1 (6 bases). Per the germline V gene, CDR1 is SGHTA and CDR2 is FQGNSA. The CDR3 is made up of 15 amino acids. The CDR3 bases that were read are TGTGCCAGAAGCTGGACAGCACCTAGCACAGATACC. This encodes CARSWTAPSTDT. Given in full, the CDR3 is CARSWTAPSTDTQYF. The full variable domain, with the rest looked up from reference TRBV7-2 and TRBJ2-5, is GAGVSQSPSNKVTEKGKDVELRCDPISGHTALYWYRQSLGQGLEFLIYFQGNSAPDKSGLPSDRFSAERTGGSVSTLTIQRTQQEDSAVYLCARSWTAPSTDTQYFGPGTRLLVL.

Points on this clone: Sequencing ends 3 residues short of the CDR3 end; the germline J gene provides the rest. The chain employs TRBV20-1 and TRBJ2-5; 8 bases align to TRBD2. Germline assignment: CDR1 DFQATT and CDR2 SNEGSKA (reference sequence). The CDR3 totals 14 residues. Trimming cost V 6 bases and J 3 bases; bases outside gene matches: 9. Incomplete CDR3 DNA: TGCAGTGCAAAAGCGGGGGACTCCAAAGAGACC. It encodes CSAKAGDSKET. The entire CDR3 reads CSAKAGDSKETQYF.

In the case of this clone: The read terminates 3 residues before the CDR3 end, so the remaining end is supplied by the germline J gene. V and J are TRBV5-4 and TRBJ1-6; D gene uncertain. The germline gives CDR1 SGHNT, CDR2 YYREEE (reference sequence). V was clipped by 0 bases and J by 3 bases, with 7 bases between them. This CDR3 spans 15 amino acids. CDR3 residues: CASSLDADYNSPLHF. Partial CDR3 DNA: TGTGCCAGCAGCTTGGACGCAGACTATAATTCACCC.

As concerns this clone: The missing CDR3 end, 3 residues past where the read stops, is filled in from the germline J gene. This chain connects TRBV20-1 to TRBJ2-5; a weak D match, TRBD1 (6 bases). The germline V and J ends were trimmed by 2 bases and 2 bases, with 15 bases remaining between them. This CDR3 is 15 amino acids long. Germline V CDR1 and CDR2: DFQATT, SNEGSKA (reference sequence). The CDR3 bases that were read are TGCAGTGCTAGAAAGGACAGAAGAACACAAGAGACC. It yields the protein CSARKDRRTQET. From start to end, the CDR3 is CSARKDRRTQETQYF.

As to this clone: The sequence runs out 3 residues before the end of the CDR3; the remainder is reconstructed from the germline J gene. The chain links TRBV5-1 to TRBJ2-7; 11 bases are shared with TRBD1. Germline values: CDR1 SGHRS, CDR2 YFSETQ. V shed 5 bases, J shed 6 bases, and the junction held 7 bases outside the gene matches. The CDR3 loop spans 14 amino acids. The DNA read from the CDR3 is TGCGCCAGCAGGGCCGGGACAGGGGGACGCGAG. Its protein product is CASRAGTGGRE. The whole CDR3 region reads CASRAGTGGREQYF.

As concerns this clone: The sequence runs out 3 residues before the end of the CDR3; the remainder is reconstructed from the germline J gene. V is TRBV7-8 and J is TRBJ1-3; possible D gene TRBD1, 6 bases. This CDR3 is built from 10 residues. CDR1 SGHVS and CDR2 FQNEAQ come from the germline V gene. CDR3 DNA (partial): TGTGCCAGCATAGACAGGTTA. Translating it yields CASIDRL. The full CDR3 protein is CASIDRLIYF. Looking up the rest from reference TRBV7-8 and TRBJ1-3 gives the full variable domain: GAGVSQSPRYKVAKRGQDVALRCDPISGHVSLFWYQQALGQGPEFLTYFQNEAQLDKSGLPSDRFFAERPEGSVSTLKIQRTQQEDSAVYLCASIDRLIYFGEGSWLTVV.

To note about this clone: Sequencing ends 3 residues short of the CDR3 end; the germline J gene provides the rest. The J gene is TRBJ2-1, the V gene TRBV29-1, with D unclear. V was pared by 1 base and J by 8 bases, with 9 bases between. This CDR3 contains 12 residues. Germline V gene lookup returns CDR1 SQVTM and CDR2 ANQGSEA. The CDR3 bases that were read are TGCAGCGTTGAAGGGGCTGAGGATGAG. The encoded protein is CSVEGAEDE. The full-length CDR3 reads as CSVEGAEDEQFF.